This T cell receptor (beta chain) was documented in a study of identical twins. TCRdb passed the 5' RACE reads through MiXCR, listing each CDR3 protein once. There are hundreds of thousands of distinct CDR3 sequences in the sample; 24% occur only once, and just under 3% lies in the top ten. The CDR3 covers 16 residues. Unmatched junction bases numbered 9, after V lost 3 bases and J lost 3 bases. Per germline, CDR1 SGHRS and CDR2 YFSETQ. These data were also filed under a second study, of T cells expressing NK-cell markers. That investigation notes: The use of an anti-gamma-delta TCR antibody, which was added in several experiments, restricted sorting to T cells expressing alpha-beta TCR.

The chain employs TRBV5-1 and TRBJ2-3; 8 bases agree with TRBD1. This receptor was taken from a woman in her late teens or twenties in good health. Sequenced material: CD4+ T cells sorted from blood. The CDR3: CASSWAWTGLTDTQYF. CDR3 in DNA: TGCGCCAGCAGCTGGGCGTGGACAGGGCTGACAGATACGCAGTATTTT. The full variable domain, its missing parts supplied by reference TRBV5-1 and TRBJ2-3, is KAGVTQTPRYLIKTRGQQVTLSCSPISGHRSVSWYQQTPGQGLQFLFEYFSETQRNKGNFPGRFSGRQFSNSRSEMNVSTLELGDSALYLCASSWAWTGLTDTQYFGPGTRLTVL.